This TCR beta chain was obtained from a study of spatial heterogeneity in lung cancer. Study at large: Donors were fewer than 90 untreated early-stage non-small cell lung cancer patients.

This sample's time point: blood at routine non-recurrence follow-up after resection. Unsorted whole RNA from tumor, nontumor lung or frozen PBMC underwent sequencing. Germline CDR1 is SGHRS and CDR2 is YFSETQ. Deletions cut 0 bases from V and 3 bases from J, with 7 bases between. This CDR3 spans 13 amino acids. TCRdb reprocessed the 5' RACE reads via MiXCR and lists one record per CDR3 protein. The sample lists around 120,000 distinct CDR3 sequences; more than 9% were seen once. The sequence was obtained from a male donor with early-stage non-small cell lung cancer. This specimen was PBMCs, taken at follow-up. This chain joins TRBV5-1 and TRBJ2-7; D remains unclear. This CDR3 reads CASSLDTLYEQYF. The CDR3 DNA reads as TGCGCCAGCAGCTTGGACACCCTCTACGAGCAGTACTTC.